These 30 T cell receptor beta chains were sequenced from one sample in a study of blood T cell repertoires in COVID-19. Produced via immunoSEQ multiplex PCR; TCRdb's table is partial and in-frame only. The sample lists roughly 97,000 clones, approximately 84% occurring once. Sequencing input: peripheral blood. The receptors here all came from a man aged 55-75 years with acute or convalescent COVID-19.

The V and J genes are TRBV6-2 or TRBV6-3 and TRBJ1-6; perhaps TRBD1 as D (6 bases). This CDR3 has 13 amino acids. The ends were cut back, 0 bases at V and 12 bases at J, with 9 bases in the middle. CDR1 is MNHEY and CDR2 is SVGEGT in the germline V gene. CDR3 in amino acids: CASSYSDSGPLHF. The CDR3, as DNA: TGTGCCAGCAGTTACTCGGACAGCGGACCCCTCCACTTT.

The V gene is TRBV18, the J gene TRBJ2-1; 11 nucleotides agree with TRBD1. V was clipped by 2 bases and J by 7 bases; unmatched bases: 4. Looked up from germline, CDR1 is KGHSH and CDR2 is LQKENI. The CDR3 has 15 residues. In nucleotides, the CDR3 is TGTGCCAGCTCACCAGGGACAGGGGGGGAGAATGAGCAGTTCTTC. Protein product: CASSPGTGGENEQFF.

CDR3 region: CASSSRTGFPDTQYF. The CDR3 nucleotides read TGTGCCAGCAGCTCACGGACAGGGTTCCCAGATACGCAGTATTTT. This rearrangement joins TRBV9 to TRBJ2-3; 8 nucleotides match TRBD1. The CDR3 is made up of 15 amino acids. Unmatched junction bases numbered 8, after V lost 4 bases and J lost 4 bases. The germline CDR1 and CDR2 sequences are SGDLS and YYNGEE. Full variable domain (rest looked up from reference TRBV9 and TRBJ2-3): DSGVTQTPKHLITATGQRVTLRCSPRSGDLSVYWYQQSLDQGLQFLIQYYNGEERAKGNILERFSAQQFPDLHSELNLSSLELGDSALYFCASSSRTGFPDTQYFGPGTRLTVL.

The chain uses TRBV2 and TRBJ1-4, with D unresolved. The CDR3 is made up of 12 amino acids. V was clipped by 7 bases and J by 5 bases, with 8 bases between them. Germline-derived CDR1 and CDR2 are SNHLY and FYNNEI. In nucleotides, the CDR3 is TGTGCCAGCAATCTCAGGAATGAAAAACTGTTTTTT. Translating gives CASNLRNEKLFF.

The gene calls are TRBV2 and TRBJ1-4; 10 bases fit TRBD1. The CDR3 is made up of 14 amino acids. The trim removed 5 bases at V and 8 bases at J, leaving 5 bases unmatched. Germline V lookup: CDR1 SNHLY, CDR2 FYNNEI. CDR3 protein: CASSRGQGVEKLFF. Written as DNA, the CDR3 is TGTGCCAGCAGTCGTGGACAGGGGGTGGAAAAACTGTTTTTT.

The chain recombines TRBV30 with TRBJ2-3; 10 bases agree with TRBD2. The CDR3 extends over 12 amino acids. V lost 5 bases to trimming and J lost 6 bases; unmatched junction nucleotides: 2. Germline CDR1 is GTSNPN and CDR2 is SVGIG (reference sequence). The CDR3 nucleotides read TGTGCCTGGGGGACTAGCGCCGATACGCAGTATTTT. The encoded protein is CAWGTSADTQYF.

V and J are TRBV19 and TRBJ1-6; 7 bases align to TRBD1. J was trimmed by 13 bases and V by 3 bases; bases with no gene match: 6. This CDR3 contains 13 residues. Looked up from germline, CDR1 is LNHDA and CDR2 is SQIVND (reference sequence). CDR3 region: CASSMSGGGPLHF. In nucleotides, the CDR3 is TGTGCCAGTAGTATGTCCGGAGGGGGCCCCCTCCACTTT.

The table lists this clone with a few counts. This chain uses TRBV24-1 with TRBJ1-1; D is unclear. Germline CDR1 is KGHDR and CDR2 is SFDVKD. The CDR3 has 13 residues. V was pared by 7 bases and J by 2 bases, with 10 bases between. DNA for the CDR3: TGTGCCACCAGCAAGACGGGAAACACTGAAGCTTTCTTT. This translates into CATSKTGNTEAFF.

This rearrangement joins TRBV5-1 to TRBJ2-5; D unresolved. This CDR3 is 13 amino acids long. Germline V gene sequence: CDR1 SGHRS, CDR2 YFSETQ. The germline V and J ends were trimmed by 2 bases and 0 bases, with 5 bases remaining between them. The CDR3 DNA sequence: TGCGCCAGCAGCTTCGAGTACCAAGAGACCCAGTACTTC. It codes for CASSFEYQETQYF.

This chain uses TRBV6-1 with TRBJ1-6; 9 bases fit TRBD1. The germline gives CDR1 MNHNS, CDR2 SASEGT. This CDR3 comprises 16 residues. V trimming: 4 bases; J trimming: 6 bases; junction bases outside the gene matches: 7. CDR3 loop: CASSGTIQGANSPLHF. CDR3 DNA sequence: TGTGCCAGCAGTGGGACCATACAGGGGGCTAATTCACCCCTCCACTTT.

The CDR3 DNA reads TGTGCCAGCAGTCTCTCACAGGTCGGCCAAGAGACCCAGTACTTC. It is translated as CASSLSQVGQETQYF. V gene TRBV28 combines with J gene TRBJ2-5; a possible D gene is TRBD1 (5 bases). The V gene lost 5 bases and the J gene lost 1 base, with 14 bases spanning the gap. This CDR3 is 15 amino acids long. Germline V gene lookup returns CDR1 MDHEN and CDR2 SYDVKM.

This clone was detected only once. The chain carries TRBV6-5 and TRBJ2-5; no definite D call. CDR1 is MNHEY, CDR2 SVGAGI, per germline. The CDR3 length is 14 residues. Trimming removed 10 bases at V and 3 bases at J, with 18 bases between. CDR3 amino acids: CATSGWRSEETQYF. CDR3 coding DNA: TGTGCCACCTCCGGCTGGCGGTCGGAAGAGACCCAGTACTTC.

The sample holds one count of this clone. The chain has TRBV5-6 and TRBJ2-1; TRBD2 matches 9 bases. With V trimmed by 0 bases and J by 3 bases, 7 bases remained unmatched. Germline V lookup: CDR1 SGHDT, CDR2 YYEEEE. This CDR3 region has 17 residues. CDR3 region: CASSLVLLAGHYNEQFF. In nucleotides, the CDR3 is TGTGCCAGCAGCTTGGTATTACTAGCGGGCCACTACAATGAGCAGTTCTTC.

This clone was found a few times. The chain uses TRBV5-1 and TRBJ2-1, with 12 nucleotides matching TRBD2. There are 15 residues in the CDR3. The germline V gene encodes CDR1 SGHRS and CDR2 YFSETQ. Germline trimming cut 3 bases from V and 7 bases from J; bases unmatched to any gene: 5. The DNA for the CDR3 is TGCGCCAGCAGCTCTAACCTAGCGGGAGGGAATGAGCAGTTCTTC. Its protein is CASSSNLAGGNEQFF.

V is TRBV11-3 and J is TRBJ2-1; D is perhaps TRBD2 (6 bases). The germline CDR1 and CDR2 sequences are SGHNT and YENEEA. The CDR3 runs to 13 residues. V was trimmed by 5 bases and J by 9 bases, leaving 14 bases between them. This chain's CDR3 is CASSSPGGGEQFF. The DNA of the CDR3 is TGTGCCAGCAGCAGTCCCGGGGGAGGTGAGCAGTTCTTC. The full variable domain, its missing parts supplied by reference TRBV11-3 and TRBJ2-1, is EAGVVQSPRYKIIEKKQPVAFWCNPISGHNTLYWYLQNLGQGPELLIRYENEEAVDDSQLPKDRFSAERLKGVDSTLKIQPAELGDSAVYLCASSSPGGGEQFFGPGTRLTVL.

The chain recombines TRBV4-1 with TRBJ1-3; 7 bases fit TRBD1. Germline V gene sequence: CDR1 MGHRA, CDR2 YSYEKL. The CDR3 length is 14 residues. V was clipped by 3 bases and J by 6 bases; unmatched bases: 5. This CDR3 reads CASSHLTGENTIYF. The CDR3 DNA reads TGCGCCAGCAGCCATTTAACAGGGGAAAACACCATATATTTT.

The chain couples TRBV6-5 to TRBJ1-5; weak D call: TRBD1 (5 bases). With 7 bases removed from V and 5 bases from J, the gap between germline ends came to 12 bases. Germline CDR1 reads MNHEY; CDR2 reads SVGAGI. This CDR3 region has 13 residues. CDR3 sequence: CASIETAYQPQHF. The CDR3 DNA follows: TGTGCCAGCATCGAGACAGCCTATCAGCCCCAGCATTTT.

The CDR3 DNA is TGCGCCAGCAGGATACAGGAAAGGAGCAATCAGCCCCAGCATTTT. This sequence encodes CASRIQERSNQPQHF. The V call is TRBV4-1, the J call TRBJ1-5; the D gene is possibly TRBD1 (5 bases). The V end was cut by 6 bases, the J end by 1 base, with 13 bases between. Germline loops: CDR1 MGHRA, CDR2 YSYEKL. This CDR3 region has 15 residues.

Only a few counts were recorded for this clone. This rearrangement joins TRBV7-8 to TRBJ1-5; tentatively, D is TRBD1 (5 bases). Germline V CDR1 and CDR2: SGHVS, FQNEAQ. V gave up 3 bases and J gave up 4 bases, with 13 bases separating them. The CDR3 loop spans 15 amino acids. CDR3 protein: CASSFLAGLNQPQHF. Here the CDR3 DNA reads TGTGCCAGCAGCTTCTTGGCAGGGTTGAATCAGCCCCAGCATTTT.

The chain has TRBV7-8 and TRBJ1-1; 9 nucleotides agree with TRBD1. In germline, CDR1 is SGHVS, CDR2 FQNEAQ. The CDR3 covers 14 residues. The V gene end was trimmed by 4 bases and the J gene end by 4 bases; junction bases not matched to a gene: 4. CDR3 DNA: TGTGCCAGCAGCTACACAGGGGGCGGCACTGAAGCTTTCTTT. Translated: CASSYTGGGTEAFF.

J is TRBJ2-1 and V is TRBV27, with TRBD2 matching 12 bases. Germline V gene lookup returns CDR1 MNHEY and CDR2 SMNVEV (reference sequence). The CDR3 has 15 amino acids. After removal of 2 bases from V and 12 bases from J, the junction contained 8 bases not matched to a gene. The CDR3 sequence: CASSLRLAGGRGQFF. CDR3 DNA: TGTGCCAGCAGTTTAAGGCTAGCGGGAGGGCGCGGGCAGTTCTTC.

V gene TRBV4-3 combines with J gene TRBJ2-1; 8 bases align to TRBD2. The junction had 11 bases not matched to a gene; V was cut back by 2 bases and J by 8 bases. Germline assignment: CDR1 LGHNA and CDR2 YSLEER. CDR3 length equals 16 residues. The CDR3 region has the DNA TGCGCCAGCAGCCAACGGCCAGCGGGAGCGGGGGATGAGCAGTTCTTC. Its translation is CASSQRPAGAGDEQFF.

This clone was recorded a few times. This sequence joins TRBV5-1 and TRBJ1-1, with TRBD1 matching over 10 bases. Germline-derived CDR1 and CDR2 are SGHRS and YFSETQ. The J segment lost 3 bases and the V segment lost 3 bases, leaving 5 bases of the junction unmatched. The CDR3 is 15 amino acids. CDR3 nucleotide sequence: TGCGCCAGCAGCTCCACGGGACAGGGGTACACTGAAGCTTTCTTT. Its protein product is CASSSTGQGYTEAFF.

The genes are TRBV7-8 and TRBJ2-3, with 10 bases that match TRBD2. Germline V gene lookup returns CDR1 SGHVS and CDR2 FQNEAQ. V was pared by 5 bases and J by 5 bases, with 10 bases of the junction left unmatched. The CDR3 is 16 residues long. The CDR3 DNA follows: TGTGCCAGCAGCCCCCAGCTAGCGGGAGCTCTAGATACGCAGTATTTT. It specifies CASSPQLAGALDTQYF.

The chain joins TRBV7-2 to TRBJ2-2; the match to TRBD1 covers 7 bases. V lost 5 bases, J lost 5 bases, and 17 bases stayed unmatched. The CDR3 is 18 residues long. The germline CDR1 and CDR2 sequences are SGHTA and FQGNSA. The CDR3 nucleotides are TGTGCCAGCAGCAGAAGGCTCTCCGGGACAGAGCCAACCGGGGAGCTGTTTTTT. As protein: CASSRRLSGTEPTGELFF. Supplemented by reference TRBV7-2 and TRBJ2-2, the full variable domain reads GAGVSQSPSNKVTEKGKDVELRCDPISGHTALYWYRQSLGQGLEFLIYFQGNSAPDKSGLPSDRFSAERTGGSVSTLTIQRTQQEDSAVYLCASSRRLSGTEPTGELFFGEGSRLTVL.

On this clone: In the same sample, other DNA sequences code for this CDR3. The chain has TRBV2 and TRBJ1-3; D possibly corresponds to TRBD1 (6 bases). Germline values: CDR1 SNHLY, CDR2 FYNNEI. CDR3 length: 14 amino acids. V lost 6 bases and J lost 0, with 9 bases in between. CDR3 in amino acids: CASRSQGSGNTIYF. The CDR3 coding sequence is TGTGCCAGCAGATCACAGGGCTCTGGAAACACCATATATTTT. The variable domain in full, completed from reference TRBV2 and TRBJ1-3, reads EPEVTQTPSHQVTQMGQEVILRCVPISNHLYFYWYRQILGQKVEFLVSFYNNEISEKSEIFDDQFSVERPDGSNFTLKIRSTKLEDSAMYFCASRSQGSGNTIYFGEGSWLTVV.

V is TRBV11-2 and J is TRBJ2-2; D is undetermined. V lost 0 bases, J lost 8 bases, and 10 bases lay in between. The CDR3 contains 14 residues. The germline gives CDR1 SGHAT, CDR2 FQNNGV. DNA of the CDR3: TGTGCCAGCAGCTTAGATGGTGGAGAAGGGGAGCTGTTTTTT. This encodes CASSLDGGEGELFF.

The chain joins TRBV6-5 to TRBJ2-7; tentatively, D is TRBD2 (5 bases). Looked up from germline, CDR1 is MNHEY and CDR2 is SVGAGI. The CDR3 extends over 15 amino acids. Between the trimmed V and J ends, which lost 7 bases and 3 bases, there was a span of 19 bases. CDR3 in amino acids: CASKIIASGIYEQYF. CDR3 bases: TGTGCCAGCAAAATTATAGCGAGTGGAATCTACGAGCAGTACTTC.

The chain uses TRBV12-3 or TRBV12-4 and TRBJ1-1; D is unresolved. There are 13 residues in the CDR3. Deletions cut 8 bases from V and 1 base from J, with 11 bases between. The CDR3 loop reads CASGLEQNTEAFF. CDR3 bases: TGTGCCAGCGGCCTCGAACAGAACACTGAAGCTTTCTTT.

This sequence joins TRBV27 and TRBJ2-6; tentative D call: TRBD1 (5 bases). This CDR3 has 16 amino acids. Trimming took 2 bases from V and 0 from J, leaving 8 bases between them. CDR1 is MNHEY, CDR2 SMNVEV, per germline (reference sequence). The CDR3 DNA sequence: TGTGCCAGCAGTTTAAAGACAGCCTCTGGGGCCAACGTCCTGACTTTC. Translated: CASSLKTASGANVLTF.